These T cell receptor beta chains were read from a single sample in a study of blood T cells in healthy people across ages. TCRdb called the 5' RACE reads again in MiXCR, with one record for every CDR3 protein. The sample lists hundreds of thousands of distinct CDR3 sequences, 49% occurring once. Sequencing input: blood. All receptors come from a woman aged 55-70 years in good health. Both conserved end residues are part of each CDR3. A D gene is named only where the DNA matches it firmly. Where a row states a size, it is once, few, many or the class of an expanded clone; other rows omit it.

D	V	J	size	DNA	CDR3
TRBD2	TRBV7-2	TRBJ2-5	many	TGTGCCAGCAGCATAAGCGGGAGAGAGACCCAGTACTTC	CASSISGRETQYF
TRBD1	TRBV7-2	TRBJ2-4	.	TGTGCCAGCAGCTCTGACAGGGACATTCAGTACTTC	CASSSDRDIQYF
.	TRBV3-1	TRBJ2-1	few	TGTGCCAGCAGCCACGACGGCTACAATGAGCAGTTCTTC	CASSHDGYNEQFF
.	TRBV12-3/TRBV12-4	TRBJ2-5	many	TGTGCCAGCAGTTTAGATATTCAAGAGACCCAGTACTTC	CASSLDIQETQYF
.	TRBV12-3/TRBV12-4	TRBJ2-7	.	TGTGCCAGCAGTCCAGGACGGAGTTGGCCAGGAGAGCAGTACTTC	CASSPGRSWPGEQYF
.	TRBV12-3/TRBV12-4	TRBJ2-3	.	TGTGCCAGCACACTGACTAGAGTCGGCACAGATACGCAGTATTTT	CASTLTRVGTDTQYF
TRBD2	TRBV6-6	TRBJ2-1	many	TGTGCCAGCAGGCTGCTAGCGGGAGGGGTCAATGAGCAGTTCTTC	CASRLLAGGVNEQFF
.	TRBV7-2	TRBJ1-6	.	TGTGCCAGCAGATATAATTCACCCCTCCACTTT	CASRYNSPLHF
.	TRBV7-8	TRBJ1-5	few	TGTGCCAGCAGCTTAGCGGGAACATATCAGCCCCAGCATTTT	CASSLAGTYQPQHF
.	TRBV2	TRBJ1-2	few	TGTGCCAGCATCGGCGGGGGTCGAAACTATGGCTACACCTTC	CASIGGGRNYGYTF
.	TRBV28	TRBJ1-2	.	TGTGCCAGCAGCCTAAACCGGGACAACTATGGCTACACCTTC	CASSLNRDNYGYTF
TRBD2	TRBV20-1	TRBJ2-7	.	TGCAGTGCTAGACCTGGGACTAGCGGGAGGGCGGCCTACGAGCAGTACTTC	CSARPGTSGRAAYEQYF
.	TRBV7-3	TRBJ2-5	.	TGTGCCAGCAGCTTAACGGGTGGATATGTTCGAGAGACCCAGTACTTC	CASSLTGGYVRETQYF
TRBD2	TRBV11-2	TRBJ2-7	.	TGTGCCAGCAGCACCGAGACTAGCGCCTACGAGCAGTACTTC	CASSTETSAYEQYF
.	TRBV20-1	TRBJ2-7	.	TGCAGTGCTAGATGGGAGAGCTCCTACGAGCAGTACTTC	CSARWESSYEQYF
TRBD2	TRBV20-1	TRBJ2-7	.	TGCAGTGCTCCTGTCGGGACTAGTATCTACGAGCAGTACTTC	CSAPVGTSIYEQYF
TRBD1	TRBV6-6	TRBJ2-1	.	TGTGCCAGCAGCTCCCCAGACAGGGGCTACGATGAGCAGTTCTTC	CASSSPDRGYDEQFF
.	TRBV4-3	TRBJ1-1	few	TGCGCCAGCAGCCAAGGCCAGGGACTTAGGAACACTGAAGCTTTCTTT	CASSQGQGLRNTEAFF
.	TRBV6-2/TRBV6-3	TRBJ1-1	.	TGTGCCAGCAGTTCCTGGGGAACTGAAGCTTTCTTT	CASSSWGTEAFF
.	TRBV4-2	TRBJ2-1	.	TGTGCCAGCAGCCAAGGAAATCGCGAATGGGGGGAGCAGTTCTTC	CASSQGNREWGEQFF
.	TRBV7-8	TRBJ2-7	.	TGTGCCAGCACCACAGGTGGGACCCACGAGCAGTACTTC	CASTTGGTHEQYF
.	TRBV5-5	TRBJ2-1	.	TGTGCCAGCAGCTTGTTCTACGGAAGCTCCTACAATGAGCAGTTCTTC	CASSLFYGSSYNEQFF
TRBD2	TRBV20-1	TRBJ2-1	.	TGCAGTGCTAGAGTCGGGACTAGCGGAAATTACAATGAGCAGTTCTTC	CSARVGTSGNYNEQFF
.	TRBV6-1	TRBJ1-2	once	TGTGCCGGTGGTGGACATGGCTACACCTTC	CAGGGHGYTF
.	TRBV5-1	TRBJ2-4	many	TGCGCCAGCAGCTTGGCAGGGGTAGCCAAAAACATTCAGTACTTC	CASSLAGVAKNIQYF
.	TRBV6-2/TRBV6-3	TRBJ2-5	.	TGTGCCAGCAGTTACTTACAAGAGACCCAGTACTTC	CASSYLQETQYF
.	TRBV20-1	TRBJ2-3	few	TGCAGTGCTAGTATTACAGGCACAGATACGCAGTATTTT	CSASITGTDTQYF
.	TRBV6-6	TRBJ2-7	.	TGTGCCAGCTACGGGCAGGAGGCCTTCGAGCAGTACTTC	CASYGQEAFEQYF
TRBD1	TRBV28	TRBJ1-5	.	TGTGCCAGCAGTATTCTAAGGACAGGGAACCAGCCCCAGCATTTT	CASSILRTGNQPQHF
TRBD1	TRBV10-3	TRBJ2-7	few	TGTGCCATCAGTGAAACCGGGACAGGGGGAGGCGAGCAGTACTTC	CAISETGTGGGEQYF
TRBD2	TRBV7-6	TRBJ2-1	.	TGTGCCAGCAGTCGGACTAGCGGGAGTATGATCTCCTACAATGAGCAGTTCTTC	CASSRTSGSMISYNEQFF
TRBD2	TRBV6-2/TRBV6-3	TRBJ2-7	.	TGTGCCAGCAGGACTCCTAGCGGAGCCTCCTACGAGCAGTACTTC	CASRTPSGASYEQYF
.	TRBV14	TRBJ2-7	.	TGTGCCAGCAGCCAAGCGGGGTCTCGCTACGAGCAGTACTTC	CASSQAGSRYEQYF
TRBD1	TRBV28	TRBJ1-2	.	TGTGCCAGCAGTTTAGGTGGCTTCAGCCTCGACAGGGTCTATGGCTACACCTTC	CASSLGGFSLDRVYGYTF
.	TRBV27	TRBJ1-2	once	TGTGCCAGCAGTTTACAATGGGCCTCTTCTCCCTATGGCTACACCTTC	CASSLQWASSPYGYTF
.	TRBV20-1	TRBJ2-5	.	TGCAGTGCTATCACGGGAGAGGGTTGGGGGGAGCAGTACTTC	CSAITGEGWGEQYF
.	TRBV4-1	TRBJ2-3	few	TGCGCCAGCAGCCGTCCCGGGAGTGGGTCGGATACGCAGTATTTT	CASSRPGSGSDTQYF
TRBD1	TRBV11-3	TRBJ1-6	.	TGTGCCAGCAGCATTTTTGTCCTCCGCGACAGGGGTTTAGGCTCACCCCTCCACTTT	CASSIFVLRDRGLGSPLHF
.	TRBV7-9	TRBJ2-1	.	TGTGCCAGCAAAAGGGCTAGTTCCCTACAAGGAAACTACAATGAGCAGTTCTTC	CASKRASSLQGNYNEQFF
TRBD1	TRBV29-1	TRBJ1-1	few	TGCAGCGTTCACCCCGGGACAGGGAGCGGGACTGAAGCTTTCTTT	CSVHPGTGSGTEAFF
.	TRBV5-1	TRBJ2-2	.	TGCGCCAGCAGCTTCGGACCCGGGGAGCTGTTTTTT	CASSFGPGELFF
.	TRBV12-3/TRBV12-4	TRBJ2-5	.	TGTGCCAGCAGTGCCGAGCGGCTAAATGAGCAGTACTTC	CASSAERLNEQYF
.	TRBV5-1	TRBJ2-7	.	TGCGCCAGCAGCTCAGGGGGGAACTCCTACGAGCAGTACTTC	CASSSGGNSYEQYF
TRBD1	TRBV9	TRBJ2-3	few	TGTGCCAGCAGCCCCAGGGACAGGTTCACAGATACGCAGTATTTT	CASSPRDRFTDTQYF
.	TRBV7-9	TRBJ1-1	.	TGTGCCAGCAGCCCCGGGAATGGAGGGGACACTGAAGCTTTCTTT	CASSPGNGGDTEAFF
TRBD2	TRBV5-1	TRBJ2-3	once	TGCGCCAGCAGCTTTCGCTTTGGACTAGCGGTCACAGATACGAAGTATTTT	CASSFRFGLAVTDTKYF
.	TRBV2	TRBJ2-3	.	TGTGCCAGCAGTGAAGCGCTTAGCGGAGCTAGCACAGATACGCAGTATTTT	CASSEALSGASTDTQYF
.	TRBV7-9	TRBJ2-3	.	TGTGCCAGCAGCCCGAGGGAAGGAACAGATACGCAGTATTTT	CASSPREGTDTQYF
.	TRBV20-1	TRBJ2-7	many	TGCAGTGCTTCGTCCGGGGAGCGCAATGAGCAGTACTTC	CSASSGERNEQYF
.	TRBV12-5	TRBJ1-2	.	TGTGCTAGTGGTTTGGTACTGAGCAGTTCAAAAGCTCCCCTCTATGGCTACACCTTC	CASGLVLSSSKAPLYGYTF
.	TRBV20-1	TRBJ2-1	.	TGCAGTGTGGGTAGTGCGGGTGGGAATGAGCAGTTCTTC	CSVGSAGGNEQFF
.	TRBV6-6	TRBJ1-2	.	TGTGCCACGAGAAAAGAGGGCTCAACTAACTATGGCTACACCTTC	CATRKEGSTNYGYTF
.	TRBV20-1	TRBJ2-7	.	TGCAGTGCTAGAAGGCGGGAAAGGTCCTACGAGCAGTACTTC	CSARRRERSYEQYF
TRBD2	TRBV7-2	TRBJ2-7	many	TGTGCCAGCAGCCGACGGGAGGGCCCAGGCTACGAGCAGTACTTC	CASSRREGPGYEQYF
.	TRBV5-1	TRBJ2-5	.	TGCGCCAGCAGCTTCGGCGGGGCTGGAAGGCAAGAGACCCAGTACTTC	CASSFGGAGRQETQYF